Below, one TCR beta chain is given with its context. TCRdb's table, derived via immunoSEQ multiplex PCR, lists solely in-frame clones and lacks some. The table has about 2,500,000 clones, over 85% seen once. This specimen comes from a study of shared clonotypes between healthy human individuals. As for the study in general: Researchers assigned three CD4 naive, three CD4 memory, two CD8 naive and one CD8 memory plate to each donor.

Trimming cost V 5 bases and J 6 bases, with 19 bases left between them. This CDR3 spans 15 amino acids. Germline CDR1 SNHLY, CDR2 FYNNEI. The TCR comes from a man between 18 and 35 years old in good health. The V gene is TRBV2, the J gene TRBJ1-1, with TRBD1 as a possible D gene (6 bases). Sequencing was carried out using naive CD4+ T cells sorted from blood. The subset is: CD45RA+ positively selected. This CDR3 is CASSKEVTGQPEAFF. CDR3 DNA sequence: TGTGCCAGCAGTAAAGAGGTTACAGGGCAACCTGAAGCTTTCTTT.